In this sample, the clone carrying this TCR beta chain turned up many times. Stable Graves' hyperthyroidism denoted no ophthalmopathy progression over 18 months. Hyperthyroidism in the patients, aged 18 to 65, was newly diagnosed and under 2 months in duration. Together with thyroid ultrasound, orbital computed tomography, serum thyroxine and TRAb, clinical symptoms were used for diagnoses. TCR beta CDR3 regions were amplified from RNA transcripts. The TCR CDR3 was amplified in a first-round RT-PCR using the HTBI primer set. From the multiplex PCR reads, TCRdb called clonotypes with MiXCR, one entry per CDR3 protein. This sample carries a few hundred thousand distinct CDR3 sequences, about half of them seen once, and the ten largest clones take approximately 7.5%. This CDR3 spans 15 amino acids. Between the trimmed V and J ends, which lost 1 base and 2 bases, there was a span of 6 bases. CDR1 is LGHNA, CDR2 YSLEER, per germline.

The sample comes from a study of T cells in Graves' hyperthyroidism and ophthalmopathy. Specimen: peripheral blood or thyroid tissue (not recorded which). V is TRBV4-3 and J is TRBJ2-6; unclear D gene. The TCR originated in a woman younger than 35 with Graves' hyperthyroidism. The CDR3 protein is CASSQVPPGANVLTF. The CDR3 coding sequence is TGCGCCAGCAGCCAAGTTCCTCCTGGGGCCAACGTCCTGACTTTC.